This T cell receptor beta chain emerged from a study of blood T cell repertoires in COVID-19 (dated by TCRdb to 2020 to 2022). Study-level background: Samples covering the acute and convalescent phases of COVID-19 were provided by collaborators in the United States, Italy and Spain. The prospective study material was composed of cDNA or gDNA derived from T cells, B-cell-depleted T cells, or PBMCs. The dataset comprised deeply sampled blood TCRbeta repertoires from subjects exposed to, actively infected with, or recovered from COVID-19. A freely available public database, intended as a resource for researchers studying the immune response to SARS-CoV-2, is where the repertoires were released. Samples were obtained from the ongoing ImmuneRACE study (first 160 participants) and from 1,000 to 1,500 subjects provided by 6 global collaborators. The sample metadata nearly always contained a de-identified subject ID, COVID-19 status, age in years and sex. Where available, HLA class I and class II types were taken from metadata supplied by the sample provider and were not determined by assay-based typing. The study at large found these results: Clinical and demographic metadata were provided uncurated, with the amount varying by source and participant.

In Seattle, one collaborating source enrolled patients while the infection was active and tracked those patients longitudinally over the course of disease. Each collaborating institution followed its own protocols to collect whole blood in K2EDTA tubes. For TCRbeta analysis, collaborator samples were shipped as frozen whole blood, as isolated PBMCs, or as DNA extracted from either sample type. V and J are trimmed by 6 bases and 5 bases, and the gene matches miss 4 bases of the junction. The CDR3 spans 13 residues, from the cysteine through the phenylalanine. The read is trimmed to its CDR3 DNA, 39 bases read in frame from base 1. Reading the germline V gene (reference sequence) gives CDR1 MNHEY and CDR2 SMNVEV. With regard to this clone: Its antigen is currently not known. No much larger clonotype is one base removed from it; base qualities were not supplied.

TCRbeta CDR3 regions were amplified from genomic DNA using the immunoSEQ Assay, a bias-controlled multiplex PCR. The source study handled its data this way. The number of nucleated cells in each sample was estimated by amplification of reference gene primers within the assay. To quantify the absolute abundance of each unique TCRbeta CDR3 rearrangement, sequence reads were collapsed and filtered. Productive Simpson clonality was computed per sample as the square root of Simpson's diversity index over productive rearrangements. The immuneACCESS repertoire file appears here via TCRdb, limited to in-frame rearrangements. These files lack a portion of the clones; in checked studies, under half of the deficit traces to unresolved V genes, and the cause of the others is not known. From that table come the V and J calls and clone size; the DNA was used to work out D and trimming. The sample table shows approximately 300,000 clones, and about 93% are seen once. Jointly, the top ten make up under 7% of the sample.

The chain joins TRBV27 to TRBJ2-4; the central 7 bases match TRBD1. The sample consisted of peripheral blood. This clonotype originated in a woman in her 30s with COVID-19, enrolled during active disease. The nucleotides read TGTGCCAGCAGAGGGGGCGCCGAAAACATTCAGTACTTC. This yields the protein CASRGGAENIQYF.